Presented here are 2 T cell receptor beta chains from one specimen sequenced in a study. The TRBV12-4/TRBJ1-2 clonotypes were amplified using barcode primers with ligated adaptors. TCRdb reanalysed the multiplex PCR reads using MiXCR and keeps one entry per CDR3 protein. In the table there are over 550 distinct CDR3 sequences, around 28% of which are singletons. Sequencing was done on a sample of tumor-infiltrating naive CD4+ T cells sorted from the breast tumor. Subset of the sample: naive CD4+ T cells, CD4+CD45RA+CD25-. These receptors were collected from a female donor with breast cancer.

The chain links TRBV12-3 or TRBV12-4 to TRBJ1-2; D call uncertain. The V gene lost 7 bases and the J gene lost 11 bases, with 14 bases spanning the gap. The CDR3 contains 11 residues. CDR3 nucleotide sequence: TGTGCCAGCACGCAGGTCGTGGCGTACACCTTC. This gives the protein CASTQVVAYTF.

This clonotype has more than one count but fewer than ten. A much bigger clone sits one base away, suggesting this may be a read error. The rearrangement uses TRBV12-3 or TRBV12-4 and TRBJ1-2; D unclear. The length of the CDR3 is 15 residues. CDR3: CAGSLLATSEYGYTF. DNA for the CDR3: TGTGCCGGCAGTTTACTGGCTACAAGCGAATATGGCTACACCTTC.